Presented here are 22 T cell receptor beta chains from one specimen sequenced in a study of T cell responses to AZD1222 COVID-19 vaccine. The method was immunoSEQ multiplex PCR; TCRdb's version includes in-frame clones alone and lacks a portion of them. This sample has 100,000 to 150,000 clones; 90% occur once, and the top ten carry about 4%. Sequencing used peripheral blood, obtained on day 0 of MenACWY control vaccination. Receptors were obtained from an adult in good health.

The chain has TRBV27 and TRBJ1-2; TRBD1 might be the D (6 bases). This CDR3 has 15 amino acids. Germline V gene data show CDR1 as MNHEY and CDR2 as SMNVEV (reference sequence). V lost 4 bases and J 0 bases, leaving 12 bases between the germline ends. CDR3 in amino acids: CASSSTGRANYGYTF. The CDR3 nucleotides read TGTGCCAGCAGTTCGACAGGACGAGCTAACTATGGCTACACCTTC.

J is TRBJ1-1 and V is TRBV4-1; 9 bases are shared with TRBD1. The germline V gene has CDR1 MGHRA and CDR2 YSYEKL. The V and J ends lost 2 bases and 9 bases, in that order; junction bases with no gene match: 4. CDR3 length equals 13 residues. Here the CDR3 reads CASSQRQGDKAFF. CDR3 sequence (DNA): TGCGCCAGCAGCCAAAGACAGGGGGATAAAGCTTTCTTT.

In its sample, this clone was seen a few times. This sequence joins TRBV11-2 and TRBJ1-4; D is uncertain. The V gene's germline CDR1 is SGHAT and CDR2 FQNNGV. The V end was cut by 5 bases, the J end by 5 bases, with 15 bases between. This CDR3 spans 15 amino acids. The CDR3 is CASSPGRVFNEKLFF. CDR3 DNA sequence: TGTGCCAGCAGCCCCGGAAGAGTCTTCAATGAAAAACTGTTTTTT. Full variable domain (rest looked up from reference TRBV11-2 and TRBJ1-4): EAGVAQSPRYKIIEKRQSVAFWCNPISGHATLYWYQQILGQGPKLLIQFQNNGVVDDSQLPKDRFSAERLKGVDSTLKIQPAKLEDSAVYLCASSPGRVFNEKLFFGSGTQLSVL.

The chain employs TRBV19 and TRBJ2-5; D gene unclear. The germline V and J ends were trimmed by 5 bases and 2 bases, with 12 bases remaining between them. CDR1 and CDR2 (germline): LNHDA, SQIVND (reference sequence). There are 14 residues in the CDR3. The CDR3: CASSRGLGQETQYF. Here the CDR3 DNA reads TGTGCCAGTAGTCGTGGTTTGGGGCAAGAGACCCAGTACTTC. Filled out from reference TRBV19 and TRBJ2-5, the complete variable domain reads DGGITQSPKYLFRKEGQNVTLSCEQNLNHDAMYWYRQDPGQGLRLIYYSQIVNDFQKGDIAEGYSVSREKKESFPLTVTSAQKNPTAFYLCASSRGLGQETQYFGPGTRLLVL.

The V call is TRBV11-2, the J call TRBJ2-4, with D perhaps being TRBD1 or TRBD2 (5 bases each). Germline CDR1 SGHAT, CDR2 FQNNGV. V was clipped by 5 bases and J by 8 bases, with 19 bases between them. This CDR3 spans 15 amino acids. Here the CDR3 reads CASSVTRGRTDIQYF. The DNA of the CDR3 is TGTGCCAGCAGCGTCACTAGGGGTCGGACGGACATTCAGTACTTC.

The V and J genes are TRBV3-1 (or the pseudogene TRBV3-2) and TRBJ2-7; no clear D gene. V lost 0 bases to trimming and J lost 2 bases, with 5 bases between them. In germline, CDR1 is LGHDT, CDR2 YNNKEL (reference sequence). This CDR3 is built from 13 residues. This CDR3 is CASSQEQTYEQYF. CDR3 nucleotides: TGTGCCAGCAGCCAAGAACAGACCTACGAGCAGTACTTC.

This clone occurred once. The rearrangement links TRBV2 to TRBJ1-2, with no clear D. Germline assignment: CDR1 SNHLY and CDR2 FYNNEI. Trimming stripped 5 bases from V and 7 bases from J, with 14 bases between. The CDR3 is 13 residues long. Here the CDR3 reads CASSRDTGLGYTF. CDR3 in DNA: TGTGCCAGCAGTCGGGATACCGGGCTTGGCTACACCTTC.

The chain has TRBV7-8 and TRBJ1-5, with D maybe TRBD1 (5 bases). The CDR3 consists of 14 residues. Per the germline V gene, CDR1 is SGHVS and CDR2 is FQNEAQ. V was trimmed by 3 bases and J by 6 bases, leaving 12 bases between them. CDR3 region: CASSFLGGSQPQHF. The DNA for the CDR3 is TGTGCCAGCAGCTTTTTGGGGGGTAGTCAGCCCCAGCATTTT.

The rearrangement links TRBV28 to TRBJ2-4; 7 bases agree with TRBD2. V shed 8 bases, J shed 0 bases, and the junction held 7 bases outside the gene matches. This CDR3 contains 15 residues. Germline CDR1 and CDR2: MDHEN and SYDVKM. In DNA, the CDR3 is TGTGCCAGCTCGGGTAGCGGGCTAGCCAAAAACATTCAGTACTTC. Protein product: CASSGSGLAKNIQYF. The full variable domain, completed using reference TRBV28 and TRBJ2-4, is DVKVTQSSRYLVKRTGEKVFLECVQDMDHENMFWYRQDPGLGLRLIYFSYDVKMKEKGDIPEGYSVSREKKERFSLILESASTNQTSMYLCASSGSGLAKNIQYFGAGTRLSVL.

The rearrangement joins TRBV5-1 to TRBJ1-2; 11 nucleotides agree with TRBD1. The CDR3 spans 15 residues. With 3 bases clipped from V and 8 bases from J, the junction kept 9 bases outside the gene matches. In germline, CDR1 is SGHRS, CDR2 YFSETQ. The CDR3 spells CASSWAGQGAEGYTF. For the CDR3, the DNA is TGCGCCAGCAGCTGGGCCGGACAGGGGGCGGAAGGCTACACCTTC.

The sample holds a few counts of this clone. The gene calls are TRBV7-2 and TRBJ1-2; no definite D call. Trimming left V 1 base short and J 3 bases short, with 12 bases between. Germline CDR1 reads SGHTA; CDR2 reads FQGNSA. This CDR3 comprises 15 residues. The CDR3 bases are TGTGCCAGCAGCTTAGACGCGTCCCCTTACTATGGCTACACCTTC. Amino acids: CASSLDASPYYGYTF.

The chain uses TRBV28 and TRBJ1-2, with 9 positions matching TRBD1. The CDR3 covers 13 residues. Germline assignment: CDR1 MDHEN and CDR2 SYDVKM. The V gene end was trimmed by 5 bases and the J gene end by 8 bases; junction bases not matched to a gene: 6. CDR3 residues: CASSRYRGQGYTF. CDR3 in DNA: TGTGCCAGCAGTCGTTACAGGGGGCAGGGCTACACCTTC.

The chain joins TRBV24-1 to TRBJ2-1; TRBD2 might be the D (6 bases). The V gene lost 4 bases and the J gene lost 0 bases, with 18 bases spanning the gap. The CDR3 is 18 amino acids. Germline V gene sequence: CDR1 KGHDR, CDR2 SFDVKD. In DNA form, the CDR3 reads TGTGCCACCAGTGACCTGGGGGGTCCGCCCAGCTCCTACAATGAGCAGTTCTTC. Translation: CATSDLGGPPSSYNEQFF.

The chain joins TRBV4-2 to TRBJ1-2, with TRBD1 matching 7 bases. The CDR3 has 14 amino acids. Germline V gene data show CDR1 as LGHNA and CDR2 as YNFKEQ. Trimming cost V 3 bases and J 3 bases; bases outside gene matches: 4. CDR3 residues: CASSQHTGDYGYTF. In nucleotides, the CDR3 is TGTGCCAGCAGCCAGCACACAGGGGACTATGGCTACACCTTC.

V usage is TRBV3-1 (or the pseudogene TRBV3-2) and J usage is TRBJ2-5; D possibly matches TRBD1 or TRBD2 (5 bases each). Germline V CDR1 and CDR2: LGHDT, YNNKEL (reference sequence). The CDR3 runs to 16 residues. The V end lost 0 bases, the J end lost 5 bases, and 16 bases lay between the germline ends. The CDR3 bases are TGTGCCAGCAGCCAAGATGTCTCGGGACCGTGGGAGACCCAGTACTTC. This codes for CASSQDVSGPWETQYF.

The V gene is TRBV12-3 or TRBV12-4, the J gene TRBJ1-5; D call uncertain. V was shortened by 3 bases and J by 6 bases, with 9 bases between the two germline ends. This CDR3 spans 13 amino acids. CDR3 nucleotide sequence: TGTGCCAGCAGTTTTGGTGATAGTCAGCCCCAGCATTTT. This codes for CASSFGDSQPQHF.

This chain uses TRBV6-2 or TRBV6-3 with TRBJ1-1; a possible D gene is TRBD1 (5 bases). The germline gives CDR1 MNHEY, CDR2 SVGEGT. V lost 0 bases and J 3 bases, leaving 20 bases between the germline ends. This CDR3 spans 18 amino acids. The CDR3 loop reads CASSYSKPGLRADTEAFF. The CDR3 bases are TGTGCCAGCAGTTACTCGAAACCGGGACTCCGGGCCGACACTGAAGCTTTCTTT.

The V call is TRBV30, the J call TRBJ2-1, with 9 bases matching TRBD2. CDR3 length: 13 residues. The V segment lost 4 bases and the J segment 14 bases; nucleotides outside the gene matches: 12. Germline V gene lookup returns CDR1 GTSNPN and CDR2 SVGIG (reference sequence). The CDR3 DNA reads TGTGCCTGGATTCATTCTAGCGGGGTCTCTAAGTTCTTC. Its protein product is CAWIHSSGVSKFF.

J is TRBJ2-1 and V is TRBV28; 16 bases agree with TRBD2. Germline assignment: CDR1 MDHEN and CDR2 SYDVKM. The CDR3 is 16 residues long. The V and J ends lost 4 bases and 9 bases, in that order; junction bases with no gene match: 6. CDR3 residues: CASSYAGTSGGGEQFF. Here the CDR3 DNA reads TGTGCCAGCAGTTACGCCGGGACTAGCGGGGGGGGTGAGCAGTTCTTC. Variable domain in full (rest from reference TRBV28 and TRBJ2-1): DVKVTQSSRYLVKRTGEKVFLECVQDMDHENMFWYRQDPGLGLRLIYFSYDVKMKEKGDIPEGYSVSREKKERFSLILESASTNQTSMYLCASSYAGTSGGGEQFFGPGTRLTVL.

This chain uses TRBV6-5 with TRBJ2-7; D is unclear. CDR1 and CDR2 from the germline V gene are MNHEY and SVGAGI. The V end was cut by 4 bases, the J end by 3 bases, with 7 bases between. The CDR3 totals 12 residues. CDR3 amino acids: CASSSGSYEQYF. CDR3 nucleotides: TGTGCCAGCAGTTCGGGCAGCTACGAGCAGTACTTC.

This chain joins TRBV19 and TRBJ1-2; D may be TRBD1 (6 bases). The CDR3 spans 13 residues. Deletions cut 3 bases from V and 6 bases from J, with 11 bases between. Per germline, CDR1 LNHDA and CDR2 SQIVND (reference sequence). The CDR3 protein is CASSILPGDGYTF. CDR3 nucleotide sequence: TGTGCCAGTAGTATCCTCCCAGGGGATGGCTACACCTTC.

This chain connects TRBV7-3 to TRBJ2-1, with TRBD2 matching over 13 bases. Trimming cost V 3 bases and J 4 bases; bases outside gene matches: 0. CDR3 length: 15 amino acids. The germline V gene encodes CDR1 SGHTA and CDR2 FQGTGA. CDR3 residues: CASSLGLAGYNEQFF. The CDR3 DNA reads as TGTGCCAGCAGCTTGGGACTAGCGGGATACAATGAGCAGTTCTTC.